Below are 26 T cell receptor beta chains sequenced from a single sample in a study of blood T cell repertoires in COVID-19. TCRdb keeps only in-frame clones here, not all; method: immunoSEQ multiplex PCR. The table records 8,000 to 8,500 clones, 75% to 90% of them present only once. Sample: peripheral blood. The source is a human donor in a cohort sampled during active COVID-19.

In nucleotides, the CDR3 is TGTGCCAGCAGTTTACTCGACAGGGCTAGGAATGAGCAGTTCTTC. The encoded protein is CASSLLDRARNEQFF. V is TRBV28 and J is TRBJ2-1; 7 bases fit TRBD1. J gave up 7 bases and V 2 bases, and 8 bases lay outside the gene matches. The germline CDR1 and CDR2 sequences are MDHEN and SYDVKM. The CDR3 is made up of 15 amino acids.

The chain is built from TRBV11-2 and TRBJ2-5; 12 nucleotides match TRBD2. The CDR3 totals 18 residues. The germline V gene encodes CDR1 SGHAT and CDR2 FQNNGV. V trimming: 2 bases; J trimming: 2 bases; junction bases outside the gene matches: 9. CDR3 in amino acids: CASSLPHGLAGPQETQYF. In nucleotides, the CDR3 is TGTGCCAGCAGCTTACCACACGGACTAGCGGGACCTCAAGAGACCCAGTACTTC. The whole variable domain, remainder taken from reference TRBV11-2 and TRBJ2-5, is EAGVAQSPRYKIIEKRQSVAFWCNPISGHATLYWYQQILGQGPKLLIQFQNNGVVDDSQLPKDRFSAERLKGVDSTLKIQPAKLEDSAVYLCASSLPHGLAGPQETQYFGPGTRLLVL.

The chain links TRBV28 to TRBJ1-4; 9 positions match TRBD1. The CDR3 is made up of 16 amino acids. The trim removed 7 bases at V and 8 bases at J, leaving 14 bases unmatched. Germline assignment: CDR1 MDHEN and CDR2 SYDVKM. The DNA of the CDR3 is TGTGCCAGCACCAACCCTAGGACAGGGGCCAAAGAAAAACTGTTTTTT. Translating gives CASTNPRTGAKEKLFF.

This chain joins TRBV5-5 and TRBJ1-5, with D uncertain. The V and J ends lost 2 bases and 0 bases respectively, with 12 bases between them. Per the germline V gene, CDR1 is SGHKS and CDR2 is YYEKEE (reference sequence). This CDR3 has 16 amino acids. In nucleotides, the CDR3 is TGTGCCAGCAGCTTTTCCTTAGTGCCTAGCAATCAGCCCCAGCATTTT. Its translation: CASSFSLVPSNQPQHF.

This clone appeared a few times. The chain joins TRBV7-9 to TRBJ1-2, with D possibly matching TRBD1 (6 bases). The germline CDR1 and CDR2 sequences are SEHNR and FQNEAQ (reference sequence). Trimming removed 5 bases at V and 5 bases at J, with 12 bases between. This CDR3 has 13 residues. The CDR3 region is CASSPTTGYGYTF. For the CDR3, the DNA is TGTGCCAGCAGCCCCACTACAGGGTATGGCTACACCTTC.

In its sample, this clone was seen once. DNA for the CDR3: TGTGCCAGCAGTTTCCGGAGCACAGATACGCAGTATTTT. Its translation is CASSFRSTDTQYF. V gene TRBV27 combines with J gene TRBJ2-3; D is undetermined. Trimming took 3 bases from V and 0 from J, leaving 4 bases between them. The CDR3 covers 13 residues. CDR1 and CDR2 from the germline V gene are MNHEY and SMNVEV (reference sequence).

The V and J genes are TRBV9 and TRBJ2-5, with no clear D. Deletions cut 4 bases from V and 5 bases from J, with 12 bases between. The CDR3 spans 13 residues. Germline values: CDR1 SGDLS, CDR2 YYNGEE. CDR3 sequence (DNA): TGTGCCAGCAGCCCCCATCGGTTGGAGACCCAGTACTTC. Amino acids: CASSPHRLETQYF.

This clone appeared a single time. This rearrangement joins TRBV28 to TRBJ1-2; D is undetermined. Germline-derived CDR1 and CDR2 are MDHEN and SYDVKM. The length of the CDR3 is 17 residues. V shed 10 bases and J shed 2 bases, with 26 bases lying between them. CDR3 nucleotide sequence: TGTGCCACTTATCCGCGTCCTGGCAGGAAGTCAAACTATGGCTACACCTTC. This sequence encodes CATYPRPGRKSNYGYTF.

The J gene is TRBJ2-2, the V gene TRBV11-3; 10 nucleotides match TRBD2. Per the germline V gene, CDR1 is SGHNT and CDR2 is YENEEA. The CDR3 is 18 residues long. With 2 bases clipped from V and 5 bases from J, the junction kept 11 bases outside the gene matches. The chain's CDR3 is CASSLSWLAGVGTGELFF. As DNA, the CDR3 is TGTGCCAGCAGCTTATCGTGGCTAGCGGGAGTCGGGACCGGGGAGCTGTTTTTT.

The V and J genes are TRBV7-8 and TRBJ1-3; perhaps TRBD1 as D (6 bases). V was clipped by 3 bases and J by 8 bases, with 17 bases between them. The CDR3 has 15 amino acids. CDR1 and CDR2 from the germline V gene are SGHVS and FQNEAQ. CDR3 residues: CASSFDSGGGYTIYF. As DNA, the CDR3 is TGTGCCAGCAGCTTCGATTCTGGGGGCGGTTACACCATATATTTT.

This chain uses TRBV6-1 with TRBJ2-7, with 10 bases lining up with TRBD2. The CDR3 has 17 amino acids. The V gene end was trimmed by 4 bases and the J gene end by 3 bases; junction bases not matched to a gene: 12. Germline assignment: CDR1 MNHNS and CDR2 SASEGT. Written as DNA, the CDR3 is TGTGCCAGCAGTGCCTTGCGCCCGCTAGCGGGAGTCTACGAGCAGTACTTC. This encodes CASSALRPLAGVYEQYF.

The chain is built from TRBV15 and TRBJ2-1; weak D call: TRBD2 (7 bases). Deletions cut 4 bases from V and 8 bases from J, with 27 bases between. Germline CDR1 LNHNV, CDR2 YYDKDF (reference sequence). The CDR3 extends over 18 amino acids. As DNA, the CDR3 is TGTGCCACCAGCACAGACGAGGCGGGGGAGGGGGTTTACGATGAGCAGTTCTTC. This translates into CATSTDEAGEGVYDEQFF.

In its sample, this clone is medium-sized. The DNA of the CDR3 is TGTGCCAGCAGTAAAAGAGGGACTAACCAATACGAGCAGTACTTC. Its translation is CASSKRGTNQYEQYF. The chain uses TRBV27 and TRBJ2-7, with 7 bases aligning to TRBD2. The CDR3 has 15 residues. Germline CDR1 is MNHEY and CDR2 is SMNVEV (reference sequence). Trimming cost V 5 bases and J 4 bases; bases outside gene matches: 11.

This sequence joins TRBV28 and TRBJ2-1; 16 nucleotides line up with TRBD2. Germline V CDR1 and CDR2: MDHEN, SYDVKM. This CDR3 contains 17 residues. Trimming removed 6 bases from V and 7 bases from J; junction bases left unmatched: 9. The CDR3 bases are TGTGCCAGCAGATTGGGACTAGCGGGAGGGCGGGATAATGAGCAGTTCTTC. Amino acid sequence: CASRLGLAGGRDNEQFF.

The rearrangement links TRBV30 to TRBJ2-1; D is unresolved. V was trimmed by 0 bases and J by 3 bases, leaving 12 bases between them. Germline V lookup: CDR1 GTSNPN, CDR2 SVGIG (reference sequence). The CDR3 is made up of 15 amino acids. The CDR3: CAWSVWVGDYNEQFF. The CDR3 coding sequence is TGTGCCTGGAGTGTCTGGGTGGGCGACTACAATGAGCAGTTCTTC.

This clone occurred once. This chain connects TRBV20-1 to TRBJ1-1; D is uncertain. CDR1 is DFQATT and CDR2 is SNEGSKA in the germline V gene (reference sequence). V shed 3 bases and J shed 4 bases, with 12 bases lying between them. The length of the CDR3 is 13 residues. DNA of the CDR3: TGCAGTGCTAGTAGGAGCACGGGCACTGAAGCTTTCTTT. It yields the protein CSASRSTGTEAFF.

The chain has TRBV6-4 and TRBJ2-3; TRBD1 matches 8 bases. CDR3 length: 14 amino acids. Germline V gene lookup returns CDR1 MRHNA and CDR2 SNTAGT. V was clipped by 4 bases and J by 3 bases; unmatched bases: 3. The CDR3 nucleotides read TGTGCCAGCAGTGGGACAGGGACGACAGATACGCAGTATTTT. Translated, it gives CASSGTGTTDTQYF.

By sample fraction, this clone is large. The chain has TRBV6-5 and TRBJ1-5, with D unclear. Trimming stripped 7 bases from V and 2 bases from J, with 15 bases between. Per the germline V gene, CDR1 is MNHEY and CDR2 is SVGAGI. There are 15 residues in the CDR3. CDR3 sequence: CASTAGTWGNQPQHF. The CDR3 nucleotides are TGTGCCAGCACAGCGGGAACCTGGGGCAATCAGCCCCAGCATTTT.

This rearrangement joins TRBV11-2 to TRBJ1-1; tentative D call: TRBD1 (5 bases). Germline values: CDR1 SGHAT, CDR2 FQNNGV. Trimming shortened V by 2 bases and J by 5 bases, and 15 bases separated the two germline ends. The CDR3 contains 15 residues. The CDR3 DNA reads as TGTGCCAGCAGCTTACAAGCCGCCGGGGGGACTGAAGCTTTCTTT. This codes for CASSLQAAGGTEAFF. Complete variable domain (other parts from reference TRBV11-2 and TRBJ1-1): EAGVAQSPRYKIIEKRQSVAFWCNPISGHATLYWYQQILGQGPKLLIQFQNNGVVDDSQLPKDRFSAERLKGVDSTLKIQPAKLEDSAVYLCASSLQAAGGTEAFFGQGTRLTVV.

The chain has TRBV3-1 (or the pseudogene TRBV3-2) and TRBJ1-4, with TRBD1 matching over 8 bases. Germline lookup yields CDR1 LGHDT and CDR2 YNNKEL (reference sequence). V dropped 3 bases and J dropped 9; count of bases not matched to a gene: 9. The CDR3 length is 15 residues. This CDR3 reads CASSQRTGLGQKLFF. In DNA, the CDR3 is TGTGCCAGCAGCCAGAGGACAGGGCTGGGCCAAAAACTGTTTTTT.

The chain links TRBV28 to TRBJ2-7, with D unclear. The CDR3 is 14 residues long. The germline V gene has CDR1 MDHEN and CDR2 SYDVKM. Trimming stripped 6 bases from V and 0 bases from J, with 12 bases between. Here the CDR3 reads CASSDRGSSYEQYF. The CDR3 DNA follows: TGTGCCAGCAGCGACCGAGGTTCCTCCTACGAGCAGTACTTC.

This clone appeared once. The J gene is TRBJ2-7, the V gene TRBV12-3 or TRBV12-4; D is undetermined. V lost 0 bases and J lost 6, with 6 bases in between. The CDR3 consists of 12 residues. The CDR3 DNA sequence: TGTGCCAGCAGTTTAGCGAGATCCGAGCAGTACTTC. Its translation: CASSLARSEQYF.

This chain connects TRBV4-1 to TRBJ2-7; maybe TRBD1 (6 bases). With 5 bases removed from V and 4 bases from J, the gap between germline ends came to 15 bases. This CDR3 region has 14 residues. Germline CDR1 reads MGHRA; CDR2 reads YSYEKL. Written as DNA, the CDR3 is TGCGCCAGCAGCTCCCGACAGGCGGTGTACGAGCAGTACTTC. Its protein product is CASSSRQAVYEQYF.

The gene calls are TRBV9 and TRBJ2-3; D is undetermined. The CDR3 runs to 11 residues. Trimming shortened V by 3 bases and J by 8 bases, and 7 bases separated the two germline ends. Per germline, CDR1 SGDLS and CDR2 YYNGEE. CDR3 in amino acids: CASSAYGTQYF. In nucleotides, the CDR3 is TGTGCCAGCAGCGCGTACGGTACGCAGTATTTT.

The V gene is TRBV6-5, the J gene TRBJ2-1; TRBD1 agrees at 7 bases. J lost 2 bases, V lost 6 bases, and 1 base had no gene match. CDR3 length: 13 residues. CDR1 is MNHEY, CDR2 SVGAGI, per germline. The CDR3 reads CASRQGTYNEQFF. DNA for the CDR3: TGTGCCAGCAGACAGGGGACCTACAATGAGCAGTTCTTC.

V and J are TRBV29-1 and TRBJ2-7; 8 positions agree with TRBD1. From germline, CDR1 is SQVTM and CDR2 ANQGSEA. J was trimmed by 5 bases and V by 5 bases; bases with no gene match: 5. CDR3 size: 12 residues. The DNA of the CDR3 is TGCAGCGTTCCAGACAGGGGCAACGAGCAGTACTTC. Protein product: CSVPDRGNEQYF.